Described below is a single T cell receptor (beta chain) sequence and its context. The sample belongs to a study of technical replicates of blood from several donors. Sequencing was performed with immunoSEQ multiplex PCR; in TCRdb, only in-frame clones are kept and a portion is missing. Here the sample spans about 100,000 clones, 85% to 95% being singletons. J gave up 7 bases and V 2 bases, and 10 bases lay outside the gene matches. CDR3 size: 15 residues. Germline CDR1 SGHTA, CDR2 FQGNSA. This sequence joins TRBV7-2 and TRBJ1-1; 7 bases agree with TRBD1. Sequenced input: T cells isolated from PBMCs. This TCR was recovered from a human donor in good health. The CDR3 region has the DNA TGTGCCAGCAGCTTATACTCGACAGGGAGCTTTGAAGCTTTCTTT. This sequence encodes CASSLYSTGSFEAFF.